This is a list of T cell receptor beta chains from one sample in a study of human T cells and chemical hapten exposure. TCRdb independently ran MiXCR on the 5' RACE reads; one entry per CDR3 protein. The sample records some 150,000 distinct CDR3 sequences, around 4.4% being singletons. The receptors come from a female donor in good health. CDR3s leave out the opening cysteine and the closing phenylalanine or tryptophan. A D gene is named only where the DNA matches it firmly.

j_gene: TRBJ2-7; v_gene: TRBV5-4; d_gene: TRBD2; CDR3aa: ASSLVGGLNEQY
j_gene: TRBJ1-1; v_gene: TRBV5-6; d_gene: NA; CDR3aa: ASSLAGTSWNTEAF
j_gene: TRBJ1-2; v_gene: TRBV6-2/TRBV6-3; d_gene: NA; CDR3aa: ASSYSSPGIYGYT
j_gene: TRBJ2-3; v_gene: TRBV20-1; d_gene: TRBD2; CDR3aa: SASPTTSLAGGEAQY
j_gene: TRBJ2-5; v_gene: TRBV2; d_gene: NA; CDR3aa: ASSDWDSQETQY
j_gene: TRBJ1-6; v_gene: TRBV7-9; d_gene: NA; CDR3aa: ASSLRNSPLH
j_gene: TRBJ1-2; v_gene: TRBV4-1; d_gene: NA; CDR3aa: ASSPTAYRDPNYGYT
j_gene: TRBJ2-3; v_gene: TRBV7-9; d_gene: TRBD2; CDR3aa: ASRVAGLLGTPDTQY
j_gene: TRBJ1-4; v_gene: TRBV18; d_gene: NA; CDR3aa: ASSFDEPATNEKLF
j_gene: TRBJ1-6; v_gene: TRBV7-9; d_gene: TRBD1; CDR3aa: ASSSGTGGSAPLH
j_gene: TRBJ2-3; v_gene: TRBV5-1; d_gene: NA; CDR3aa: ASSLAPQGGLTDTQY
j_gene: TRBJ1-2; v_gene: TRBV3-1; d_gene: NA; CDR3aa: ASSQLQETYT
j_gene: TRBJ2-1; v_gene: TRBV7-7; d_gene: TRBD1; CDR3aa: ASSKGGQGQYNEQF
j_gene: TRBJ1-4; v_gene: TRBV30; d_gene: NA; CDR3aa: AWSGDEKLF
j_gene: TRBJ1-6; v_gene: TRBV6-2/TRBV6-3; d_gene: NA; CDR3aa: ASSYGSQWGISPLH
j_gene: TRBJ2-7; v_gene: TRBV28; d_gene: TRBD1; CDR3aa: ASSFRQGASSYEQY
j_gene: TRBJ1-4; v_gene: TRBV20-1; d_gene: NA; CDR3aa: SARSQQGGGEKLF
j_gene: TRBJ2-1; v_gene: TRBV9; d_gene: NA; CDR3aa: ASSVNPAGAGALNEQF
j_gene: TRBJ1-3; v_gene: TRBV12-3/TRBV12-4; d_gene: NA; CDR3aa: ASSLEGTLRNTIY
j_gene: TRBJ1-5; v_gene: TRBV4-2; d_gene: NA; CDR3aa: ASSHTWTEPRYSNQPQH
j_gene: TRBJ2-7; v_gene: TRBV12-3/TRBV12-4; d_gene: NA; CDR3aa: ASSLLGGASSYEQY
j_gene: TRBJ1-1; v_gene: TRBV12-5; d_gene: NA; CDR3aa: ASGLERRYEAF
j_gene: TRBJ2-2; v_gene: TRBV5-1; d_gene: TRBD2; CDR3aa: ASSFQGLAGSNTGELF
j_gene: TRBJ2-7; v_gene: TRBV15; d_gene: NA; CDR3aa: ATSREMPGTYEQY
j_gene: TRBJ2-3; v_gene: TRBV24-1; d_gene: NA; CDR3aa: ATSEDSTDTQY
j_gene: TRBJ2-3; v_gene: TRBV7-3; d_gene: NA; CDR3aa: ASSKRTGSPPDTQY